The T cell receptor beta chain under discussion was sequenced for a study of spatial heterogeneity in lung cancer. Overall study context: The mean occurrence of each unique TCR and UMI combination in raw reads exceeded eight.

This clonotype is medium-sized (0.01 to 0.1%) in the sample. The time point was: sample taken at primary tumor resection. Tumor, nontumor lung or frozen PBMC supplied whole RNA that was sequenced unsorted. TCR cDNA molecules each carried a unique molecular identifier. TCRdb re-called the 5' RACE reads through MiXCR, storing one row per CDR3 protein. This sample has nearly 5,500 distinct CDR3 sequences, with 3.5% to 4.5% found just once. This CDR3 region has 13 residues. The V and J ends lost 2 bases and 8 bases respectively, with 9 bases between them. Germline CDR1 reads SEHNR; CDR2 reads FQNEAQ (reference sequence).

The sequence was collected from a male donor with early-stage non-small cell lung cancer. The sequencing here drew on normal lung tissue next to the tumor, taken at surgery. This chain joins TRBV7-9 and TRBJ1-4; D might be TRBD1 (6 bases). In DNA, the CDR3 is TGTGCCAGCAGCTTACGGGGGCCGGAAAAACTGTTTTTT. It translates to CASSLRGPEKLFF.